The rows below give T cell receptor beta chains drawn from one sample of a study of long-term antiretroviral therapy in people with HIV. Repertoires were generated with immunoSEQ multiplex PCR, while TCRdb's copy carries only in-frame clones and drops some. This table holds 18,000 or so clones, 80% to 90% found once. The source was unsorted PBMCs, collected 4.2 years after starting antiretroviral therapy. The receptors here all came from a man aged 45-65 years with HIV. CDR3s include the opening cysteine and the closing phenylalanine or tryptophan. D genes are given only for firm matches. For some rows the clone size is stated as once, few or many, or as a class when expanded; others skip it.

NA	TRBV4-1	NA	TRBJ2-7	CASSQDPSEDFYEQYF	TGCGCCAGCAGCCAAGATCCGTCTGAGGATTTCTACGAGCAGTACTTC
TRBD1	TRBV6-5	NA	TRBJ1-6	CASSYRTGRNNSPLHF	TGTGCCAGCAGTTACCGGACAGGGCGGAATAATTCACCCCTCCACTTT
NA	TRBV5-4	NA	TRBJ2-7	CASSLGTAFSYEQYF	TGTGCCAGCAGCTTGGGGACAGCTTTTTCCTACGAGCAGTACTTC
NA	TRBV4-3	NA	TRBJ2-2	CASRAWGDTGELFF	TGCGCCAGCAGGGCCTGGGGTGACACCGGGGAGCTGTTTTTT
TRBD1	TRBV20-1	NA	TRBJ1-1	CSADRGHEAFF	TGCAGTGCCGACAGGGGGCATGAAGCTTTCTTT
NA	TRBV7-8	NA	TRBJ2-2	CASSSTRNTGELFF	TGTGCCAGCAGCTCAACGAGGAACACCGGGGAGCTGTTTTTT
TRBD2	TRBV6-1	NA	TRBJ2-7	CASSGGGPHNEQYF	TGTGCCAGCAGTGGCGGGGGGCCGCATAACGAGCAGTACTTC
NA	TRBV7-8	NA	TRBJ1-4	CASSFGTRDEKLFF	TGTGCCAGCAGCTTTGGGACGAGGGATGAAAAACTGTTTTTT
NA	TRBV5-8	NA	TRBJ2-3	CASSFLTRGDTQYF	TGTGCCAGCAGCTTCCTCACACGCGGAGATACGCAGTATTTT
NA	TRBV4-3	NA	TRBJ1-5	CASSQETGIPQHF	TGCGCCAGCAGCCAAGAGACCGGAATTCCCCAGCATTTT
NA	TRBV7-2	once	TRBJ1-2	CASSLYGNYGYTF	TGTGCCAGCAGCTTATACGGAAACTATGGCTACACCTTC
TRBD2	TRBV28	NA	TRBJ2-1	CASSLRRLAGGNEQFF	TGTGCCAGCAGTTTACGCAGACTAGCGGGGGGTAATGAGCAGTTCTTC
TRBD1	TRBV5-1	NA	TRBJ1-2	CASSTVGGRGGYTF	TGCGCCAGCAGCACCGTAGGGGGCAGGGGTGGCTACACCTTC
NA	TRBV27	NA	TRBJ2-7	CASSPGRFYEQYF	TGTGCCAGCAGTCCGGGACGTTTCTACGAGCAGTACTTC
NA	TRBV14	NA	TRBJ2-2	CASSHSGVTGELFF	TGTGCCAGCAGCCATTCAGGGGTCACCGGGGAGCTGTTTTTT
NA	TRBV29-1	NA	TRBJ1-1	CSVDHRGKNTEAFF	TGCAGCGTTGATCACCGGGGGAAGAACACTGAAGCTTTCTTT
TRBD1	TRBV18	NA	TRBJ1-1	CASSPSGGHTEAFF	TGTGCCAGCTCACCATCAGGGGGGCACACTGAAGCTTTCTTT
TRBD2	TRBV5-1	NA	TRBJ2-3	CASSWFSGGVTDTQYF	TGCGCCAGCAGTTGGTTTAGCGGGGGGGTCACAGATACGCAGTATTTT
NA	TRBV6-1	NA	TRBJ1-5	CASSDLTASNQPQHF	TGTGCCAGCAGTGACCTGACAGCCAGCAATCAGCCCCAGCATTTT
TRBD1	TRBV11-1	NA	TRBJ1-5	CASSFLGRGQLSNQPQHF	TGTGCCAGCAGCTTCCTGGGCAGGGGGCAACTTAGCAATCAGCCCCAGCATTTT
TRBD1	TRBV5-8	once	TRBJ1-5	CASSLRGQGNAQPQHF	TGTGCCAGCAGCTTAAGAGGACAGGGTAATGCTCAGCCCCAGCATTTT
NA	TRBV11-2	NA	TRBJ2-7	CASSLGRYSYEQYF	TGTGCCAGCAGCTTAGGCAGGTACTCCTACGAGCAGTACTTC
NA	TRBV30	NA	TRBJ2-7	CALARTGTTYEQYF	TGTGCCCTAGCGAGGACAGGAACCACCTACGAGCAGTACTTC
NA	TRBV30	NA	TRBJ2-1	CAWSLTSSSYNEQFF	TGTGCCTGGAGTCTCACCAGCAGCTCCTACAATGAGCAGTTCTTC
NA	TRBV20-1	NA	TRBJ2-7	CSASRSNEQYF	TGCAGTGCTAGTAGGAGTAATGAGCAGTACTTC
TRBD1	TRBV5-1	NA	TRBJ1-2	CASSLNRGLYGYTF	TGCGCCAGCAGCTTGAACAGGGGTCTGTATGGCTACACCTTC
NA	TRBV7-9	NA	TRBJ2-6	CASSLGDAGAGSGANVLTF	TGTGCCAGCAGCTTAGGTGACGCCGGGGCTGGGTCTGGGGCCAACGTCCTGACTTTC
NA	TRBV7-2	NA	TRBJ1-2	CASSRDKSQLGYGYTF	TGTGCCAGCAGCCGGGACAAGTCCCAGTTGGGCTATGGCTACACCTTC
NA	TRBV4-3	once	TRBJ2-7	CASSQDRSYEQYF	TGCGCCAGCAGCCAAGATAGGAGTTACGAGCAGTACTTC